Shown below are 9 T cell receptor beta chains from a single sample sequenced in a study of low-dose radiotherapy and immunotherapy resistance in tumors. The time point: before trial treatment. Primers used for first-strand cDNA, a TRAV- and TRBV-specific set, covered both alpha and beta chains. TCR amplification ran 15 to 25 PCR cycles using constant-region and V-primer adapter primers. A single record per CDR3 protein comes from TCRdb applying MiXCR to the reads. Among tens of thousands of distinct CDR3 sequences listed, roughly a sixth were seen once. The sample here was PBMCs, taken before treatment. The receptors were sampled from a male donor with prostate cancer.

The table lists this clonotype with a count of one. The limits of the CDR3 on the DNA are not certain, so only TCRdb's listed CDR3 is given. The chain links TRBV5-6 to TRBJ2-2; the table gives TRBD2 as D, unverified against the DNA. Germline lookup yields CDR1 SGHDT and CDR2 YYEEEE. With termini counted, the CDR3 has 19 amino acids. CDR3 sequence reads: CASSLVAGTPGELFFFFFF.

The J gene is TRBJ2-3, the V gene TRBV7-2; TRBD2 is a possible D gene (6 bases). CDR3 size: 14 residues. V lost 8 bases, J lost 2 bases, and 14 bases lay in between. The germline V gene has CDR1 SGHTA and CDR2 FQGNSA. The CDR3 sequence is CASGSGLHTDTQYF. As DNA, the CDR3 is TGTGCCAGCGGATCGGGACTCCACACAGATACGCAGTATTTT.

This clonotype was observed a single time. This probably arose from a read error, given a far larger clone one base away. The chain couples TRBV13 to TRBJ2-1; D is unclear. Germline CDR1 reads PRHDT; CDR2 reads FYEKMQ (reference sequence). The CDR3 runs to 11 residues. CDR3 DNA: TGTACCAGCAGCGCCGACAATGAGCAGTTCTTC. It is translated as CTSSADNEQFF.

This clonotype has a single count. DNA for the CDR3: TGTGCCAGCCGGTGGTCTAGCGGGGGTCTAAACACCAATGAGCAGTTCTTC. It yields the protein CASRWSSGGLNTNEQFF. This chain links TRBV2 with TRBJ2-1; 10 bases are shared with TRBD2. This CDR3 has 17 amino acids. With 8 bases clipped from V and 6 bases from J, the junction kept 16 bases outside the gene matches. Germline loops: CDR1 SNHLY, CDR2 FYNNEI.

The chain uses TRBV27 and TRBJ1-6, with D perhaps TRBD1 (5 bases). The CDR3 is made up of 15 amino acids. Trimming stripped 5 bases from V and 15 bases from J, with 23 bases between. Germline values: CDR1 MNHEY, CDR2 SMNVEV (reference sequence). In DNA, the CDR3 is TGTGCCAGCAGTGCCCCGGGATGGCCGCAGGGTCGCCTCCACTTT. Translation: CASSAPGWPQGRLHF.

This clonotype was observed at least ten times. V gene TRBV6-6 combines with J gene TRBJ2-5; 8 bases line up with TRBD1. After removal of 0 bases from V and 6 bases from J, the junction contained 12 bases not matched to a gene. CDR3 size: 17 residues. Germline lookup yields CDR1 MNHNY and CDR2 SVGAGI (reference sequence). The CDR3 sequence is CASSYSRRGQGKKTQYF. The CDR3 DNA sequence: TGTGCCAGCAGTTACTCGAGGAGAGGACAGGGTAAGAAGACCCAGTACTTC.

The chain uses TRBV7-2 and TRBJ2-1, with D maybe TRBD2 (6 bases). Trimming stripped 0 bases from V and 3 bases from J, with 12 bases between. From germline, CDR1 is SGHTA and CDR2 FQGNSA. The CDR3 contains 16 residues. CDR3 nucleotides: TGTGCCAGCAGCTTAGCGGAGGGCTTGGGCTACAATGAGCAGTTCTTC. As protein: CASSLAEGLGYNEQFF.

This clonotype was picked up many times. The genes are TRBV2 and TRBJ2-2; a possible D gene is TRBD2 (7 bases). Per the germline V gene, CDR1 is SNHLY and CDR2 is FYNNEI. Trimming left V 8 bases short and J 5 bases short, with 15 bases between. This CDR3 region has 14 residues. CDR3 sequence reads: CASRAGALTGELFF. In DNA form, the CDR3 reads TGTGCCAGCCGGGCGGGGGCGCTAACCGGGGAGCTGTTTTTT.

At least ten counts were recorded for this clonotype. The rearrangement uses TRBV7-2 and TRBJ1-5; D gene uncertain. The germline gives CDR1 SGHTA, CDR2 FQGNSA. Between the trimmed V and J ends, which lost 5 bases and 4 bases, there was a span of 21 bases. The CDR3 is 17 residues long. CDR3 residues: CASSDPLRAGRNQPQHF. DNA of the CDR3: TGTGCCAGCAGCGACCCTCTAAGGGCTGGGAGGAATCAGCCCCAGCATTTT.